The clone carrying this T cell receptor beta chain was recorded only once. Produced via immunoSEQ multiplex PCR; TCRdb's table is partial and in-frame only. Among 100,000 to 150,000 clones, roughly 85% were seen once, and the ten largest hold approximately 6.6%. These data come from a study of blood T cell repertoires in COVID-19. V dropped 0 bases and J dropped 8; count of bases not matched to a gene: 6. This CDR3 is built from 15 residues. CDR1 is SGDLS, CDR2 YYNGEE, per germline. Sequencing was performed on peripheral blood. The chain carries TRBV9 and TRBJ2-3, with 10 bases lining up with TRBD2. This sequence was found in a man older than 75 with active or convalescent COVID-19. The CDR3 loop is CASSVGSGGAGTQYF. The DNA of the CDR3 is TGTGCCAGCAGCGTAGGGAGCGGGGGGGCCGGTACGCAGTATTTT.